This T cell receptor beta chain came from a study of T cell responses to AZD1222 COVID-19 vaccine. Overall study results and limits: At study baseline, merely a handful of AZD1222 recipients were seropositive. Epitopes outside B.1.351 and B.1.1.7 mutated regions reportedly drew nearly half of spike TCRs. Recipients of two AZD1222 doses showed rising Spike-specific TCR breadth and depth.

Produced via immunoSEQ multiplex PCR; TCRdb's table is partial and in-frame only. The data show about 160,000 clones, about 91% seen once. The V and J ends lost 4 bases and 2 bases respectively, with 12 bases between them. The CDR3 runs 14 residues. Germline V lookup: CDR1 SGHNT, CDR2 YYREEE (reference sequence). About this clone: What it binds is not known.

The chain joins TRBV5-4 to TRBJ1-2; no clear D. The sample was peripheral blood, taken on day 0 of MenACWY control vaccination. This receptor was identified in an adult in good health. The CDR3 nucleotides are TGTGCCAGCAGCCCGACCCATCTGAACTATGGCTACACCTTC. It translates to CASSPTHLNYGYTF.